This T cell receptor beta chain was captured in a study of T cells in Graves' hyperthyroidism and ophthalmopathy. In the study overall: Peripheral blood was drawn at first diagnosis, prior to all treatment.

This clonotype was counted between two and nine times. Its antigen is unknown. The germline gives CDR1 SGHNT, CDR2 YYREEE (reference sequence). This CDR3 has 15 amino acids. V shed 8 bases and J 0 bases; nucleotides not matched to a gene: 7. Findings and caveats of the study: Among thyroid clonotypes expanded above 0.001, most also appeared in blood.

Amplification targeted TCR beta CDR3 regions from RNA transcripts. During a first-round RT-PCR of the TCR CDR3, the HTBI primer set was used. TCRdb independently ran MiXCR on the multiplex PCR reads; one entry per CDR3 protein. The sample shows around 500,000 distinct CDR3 sequences, 16% of them seen only once. Reasons for excluding patients were uncontrolled infection, other autoimmune disease, pregnancy or lactation. Input material: blood. The chain links TRBV5-4 to TRBJ1-1, with TRBD1 matching 10 bases. This clonotype originated in a woman in her thirties with Graves' ophthalmopathy. CDR3 sequence reads: CASTLGQGMNTEAFF. The CDR3, as DNA: TGTGCCAGTACCTTGGGACAGGGGATGAACACTGAAGCTTTCTTT.